Included here is one T cell receptor (beta chain) sequence, with context. The antigen is not known. The sample is drawn from a study of T-cell memory formation after mild COVID-19. Using its own MiXCR run on the 5' RACE reads, TCRdb lists one record per CDR3 protein. The table shows 250,000 to 300,000 distinct CDR3 sequences, with 16% occurring only once. Study results and caveats: A balance of CD4 and CD8 characterized clones contracting day 15 to 85, whereas later expanders leaned CD4+. Prior to infection, memory already included some responding clones, suggesting cross-reactive memory joined. CM and EM subsets held most contracting CD4+ clones; EMRA held CD8+ ones.

Trimming pared 6 bases from V and 2 bases from J, leaving 7 bases between. The CDR3 spans 11 residues. The germline V gene has CDR1 SQVTM and CDR2 ANQGSEA. The chain carries TRBV29-1 and TRBJ1-1; D is unclear. Specimen: PBMCs or a T cell subset sorted from them (not recorded which). This receptor was identified in a man aged 18 to 30 who had mild COVID-19 (a few samples of this study predate the infection). Cell type and time point are not known. Written as DNA, the CDR3 is TGCAGCGTCAAGACCAACACTGAAGCTTTCTTT. It is translated as CSVKTNTEAFF.